The 2 T cell receptor beta chains given below trace back to one sample, sequenced in a study of OX40 agonist ivuxolimab in advanced cancers. Libraries were prepared by immunoSEQ multiplex PCR; TCRdb keeps only in-frame clonotypes and omits some of them. The top ten hold approximately 3% of the sample, which has some 78,000 clones, almost 95% seen once. The sample here was CD4+ or CD8+ T cells sorted from blood, taken in a trial of the OX40 agonist ivuxolimab. These receptors were taken from an adult with an advanced solid tumor such as melanoma, head and neck, liver or kidney cancer.

The V gene is TRBV7-9, the J gene TRBJ2-5, with 9 bases lining up with TRBD2. V lost 5 bases to trimming and J lost 2 bases; unmatched junction nucleotides: 6. Looked up from germline, CDR1 is SEHNR and CDR2 is FQNEAQ (reference sequence). This CDR3 is built from 15 residues. In DNA, the CDR3 is TGTGCCAGCAGCACCGGCGGGGGGGCTCAAGAGACCCAGTACTTC. Residues: CASSTGGGAQETQYF.

This chain uses TRBV4-2 with TRBJ2-3; 9 bases map to TRBD2. The V and J ends lost 5 bases and 0 bases, in that order; junction bases with no gene match: 9. The CDR3 loop spans 17 amino acids. The germline V gene encodes CDR1 LGHNA and CDR2 YNFKEQ. Here the CDR3 DNA reads TGTGCCAGCAGCTCAGGGGGTGGGACTAGCAGCACAGATACGCAGTATTTT. Its translation is CASSSGGGTSSTDTQYF.